This record covers a single TCR beta chain. Antigen: not known. The data were taken from a study of blood T cells in healthy people across ages. Study results and limitations: From one million sequenced T cells, diversity estimates were lower bounds.

A second PCR, run for about 6 to 11 cycles, used a sample-barcoded 5' primer plus a J-beta primer mix. The template-switch adaptor, which had 12 random nucleotides, put a tag on each cDNA molecule. TCRdb recomputed calls from the 5' RACE reads with MiXCR, one row per CDR3 protein. Among approximately 800,000 distinct CDR3 sequences listed, 58% were seen once. The people who gave samples were healthy Caucasians from Russia, aged roughly 6 to 90. A minimum of 7 million PBMCs was isolated per sample. The receptor's source is a man aged 25-45 years in good health. The sequencing input was blood.

CDR3 nucleotide sequence: TGCAGCGTTGAAGAAGGGACACCTTTTGGCACAGATACGCAGTATTTT. Encoded protein: CSVEEGTPFGTDTQYF. The chain has TRBV29-1 and TRBJ2-3; a possible D gene is TRBD1 (6 bases). The CDR3 has 16 amino acids. The V gene lost 0 bases and the J gene lost 1 base, with 14 bases spanning the gap. Per germline, CDR1 SQVTM and CDR2 ANQGSEA.